What follows are 31 T cell receptor beta chains derived from one specimen sequenced in a study of blood T cell repertoires in COVID-19. Libraries were prepared by immunoSEQ multiplex PCR; TCRdb keeps only in-frame clonotypes and omits some of them. The data contain 70,000 or so clones, 86% of them singletons. The specimen sequenced was peripheral blood. These receptors all stem from an older woman with acute or convalescent COVID-19.

The V call is TRBV14, the J call TRBJ2-7; weak D call: TRBD1 (6 bases). The germline CDR1 and CDR2 sequences are SGHDN and FVKESK. This CDR3 has 18 amino acids. V shed 0 bases and J shed 1 base, with 19 bases lying between them. CDR3 in DNA: TGTGCCAGCAGCCAAGAATTCTCACTGGGGGCAGATTCCTACGAGCAGTACTTC. The encoded protein is CASSQEFSLGADSYEQYF.

This sequence joins TRBV10-3 and TRBJ1-6; no clear D. From germline, CDR1 is ENHRY and CDR2 SYGVKD. The CDR3 consists of 15 residues. Trimming shortened V by 3 bases and J by 7 bases, and 13 bases separated the two germline ends. CDR3 bases: TGTGCCATCAGTGACGGATGGGGAGGGAATTCACCCCTCCACTTT. It codes for CAISDGWGGNSPLHF.

J is TRBJ2-1 and V is TRBV7-8; tentative D call: TRBD1 (6 bases). The length of the CDR3 is 15 residues. CDR1 is SGHVS, CDR2 FQNEAQ, per germline. Trimming removed 5 bases at V and 0 bases at J, with 11 bases between. This CDR3 reads CASSQTGSSYNEQFF. CDR3 in DNA: TGTGCCAGCAGCCAGACAGGTAGCTCCTACAATGAGCAGTTCTTC.

The rearrangement uses TRBV6-6 and TRBJ1-6, with D perhaps TRBD1 (5 bases). This CDR3 region has 13 residues. Germline values: CDR1 MNHNY, CDR2 SVGAGI (reference sequence). Trimming pared 6 bases from V and 9 bases from J, leaving 12 bases between. CDR3 in DNA: TGTGCCAGCAGCCCACCTCAGGGTTCACCCCTCCACTTT. Encoded protein: CASSPPQGSPLHF.

CDR3 region: CASSTRLAGELFNEQFF. The CDR3 DNA reads TGTGCCAGCAGTACGCGGCTAGCGGGGGAGCTATTCAATGAGCAGTTCTTC. The rearrangement links TRBV27 to TRBJ2-1, with TRBD2 identical over 10 bases. After removal of 5 bases from V and 6 bases from J, the junction contained 13 bases not matched to a gene. Germline values: CDR1 MNHEY, CDR2 SMNVEV (reference sequence). The CDR3 has 17 amino acids.

This clone was detected only once. The chain combines TRBV9 with TRBJ2-7; 8 nucleotides match TRBD1. Germline CDR1 and CDR2: SGDLS and YYNGEE. The CDR3 totals 16 residues. The junction had 8 bases not matched to a gene; V was cut back by 0 bases and J by 3 bases. The CDR3 coding sequence is TGTGCCAGCAGCGTAGGAGGACAGGGAGGAGTCTACGAGCAGTACTTC. Translated, it gives CASSVGGQGGVYEQYF.

This chain connects TRBV2 to TRBJ1-5; the D is unclear. The V gene lost 5 bases and the J gene lost 4 bases, with 6 bases spanning the gap. Germline CDR1 SNHLY, CDR2 FYNNEI. This CDR3 has 12 residues. CDR3 in DNA: TGTGCCAGCAGTCCCATTAATCAGCCCCAGCATTTT. Translating it yields CASSPINQPQHF.

The chain couples TRBV3-1 (or the pseudogene TRBV3-2) to TRBJ2-1; 7 bases line up with TRBD1. Germline V lookup: CDR1 LGHDT, CDR2 YNNKEL (reference sequence). With V trimmed by 4 bases and J by 7 bases, 10 bases remained unmatched. This CDR3 is built from 15 residues. The CDR3 reads CASSRRQGVWNEQFF. DNA of the CDR3: TGTGCCAGCAGCCGTCGACAGGGAGTTTGGAATGAGCAGTTCTTC.

DNA of the CDR3: TGTGCCAGCATCGAGGGGCGGGGAGAAGAGACCCAGTACTTC. Translation: CASIEGRGEETQYF. V gene TRBV2 combines with J gene TRBJ2-5; D perhaps matches TRBD2 (6 bases). The length of the CDR3 is 14 residues. Trimming left V 7 bases short and J 3 bases short, with 15 bases between. CDR1 and CDR2 from the germline V gene are SNHLY and FYNNEI.

Concerning this clone itself: This sample includes further DNA sequences coding for the same CDR3. The CDR3, as DNA: TGTGCCAGCAGTTACTCCGCGGAAACCTACGAGCAGTACTTC. Encoded protein: CASSYSAETYEQYF. V is TRBV6-5 and J is TRBJ2-7; D remains unclear. V dropped 0 bases and J dropped 2 bases, with 8 bases sitting between them. The CDR3 totals 14 residues. Germline CDR1 is MNHEY and CDR2 is SVGAGI.

The J gene is TRBJ2-4, the V gene TRBV6-5; possibly TRBD2 for D (6 bases). V was clipped by 3 bases and J by 2 bases, with 8 bases between them. The CDR3 is 14 residues long. Germline CDR1 reads MNHEY; CDR2 reads SVGAGI. In DNA form, the CDR3 reads TGTGCCAGCAGTTATCGGGGGACCAAAAACATTCAGTACTTC. Its protein is CASSYRGTKNIQYF.

The chain couples TRBV6-5 to TRBJ2-2; possibly TRBD1 for D (6 bases). The germline V gene has CDR1 MNHEY and CDR2 SVGAGI. The CDR3 spans 15 residues. V dropped 2 bases and J dropped 6 bases, with 13 bases sitting between them. The DNA of the CDR3 is TGTGCCAGCAGTTACGGGAGACAGGAGGCCGGGGAGCTGTTTTTT. Its protein product is CASSYGRQEAGELFF.

The gene calls are TRBV7-2 and TRBJ2-1; tentatively, D is TRBD1 (6 bases). The CDR3 contains 15 residues. Germline V gene data show CDR1 as SGHTA and CDR2 as FQGNSA. With 4 bases removed from V and 7 bases from J, the gap between germline ends came to 17 bases. In DNA form, the CDR3 reads TGTGCCAGCAGCTCCGGAAGTCAGGGGCGGAATGAGCAGTTCTTC. Translation: CASSSGSQGRNEQFF.

This clone has just a few counts. The V call is TRBV5-1, the J call TRBJ2-7; 9 bases map to TRBD1. Germline lookup yields CDR1 SGHRS and CDR2 YFSETQ. The CDR3 is made up of 13 amino acids. V dropped 4 bases and J dropped 13; count of bases not matched to a gene: 12. DNA for the CDR3: TGCGCCAGCAGCAGACGATCGGGACAGGGTTCTTACTTC. Amino acid sequence: CASSRRSGQGSYF.

The chain has TRBV19 and TRBJ1-6, with unresolved D. The CDR3 consists of 14 residues. Trimming removed 9 bases from V and 10 bases from J, with 19 bases in between. Germline CDR1 LNHDA, CDR2 SQIVND (reference sequence). CDR3 bases: TGTGCCAGCAATTTCGGGGTGTCCTCATCACCCCTCCACTTT. Translation gives CASNFGVSSSPLHF.

This clone showed up just once. The V and J genes are TRBV5-1 and TRBJ2-7; tentative D call: TRBD2 (6 bases). The CDR3 covers 14 residues. The germline V gene encodes CDR1 SGHRS and CDR2 YFSETQ. V was clipped by 4 bases and J by 1 base, with 12 bases between them. The CDR3 sequence is CASSRDSTSYEQYF. Written as DNA, the CDR3 is TGCGCCAGCAGCCGGGACTCTACATCCTACGAGCAGTACTTC.

The V call is TRBV3-1 (or the pseudogene TRBV3-2), the J call TRBJ1-2; 7 bases are shared with TRBD1. Trimming removed 0 bases from V and 2 bases from J; junction bases left unmatched: 3. Germline V gives CDR1 LGHDT, CDR2 YNNKEL (reference sequence). The CDR3 length is 15 residues. CDR3 amino acids: CASSQEGTANYGYTF. In DNA form, the CDR3 reads TGTGCCAGCAGCCAAGAAGGGACAGCCAACTATGGCTACACCTTC.

Here the CDR3 reads CASSLEAAPTHEQFF. The DNA for the CDR3 is TGCGCCAGCAGCTTGGAGGCGGCCCCTACGCATGAGCAGTTCTTC. V usage is TRBV5-1 and J usage is TRBJ2-1; D is unresolved. Germline values: CDR1 SGHRS, CDR2 YFSETQ. Between the trimmed V and J ends, which lost 0 bases and 8 bases, there was a span of 15 bases. This CDR3 region has 15 residues.

On this clone itself: This sample includes further DNA sequences coding for the same CDR3. The chain's CDR3 is CASSSYYEQYF. The CDR3 DNA reads as TGTGCCAGCAGTTCCTACTACGAGCAGTACTTC. The gene calls are TRBV2 and TRBJ2-7; D is undetermined. Per germline, CDR1 SNHLY and CDR2 FYNNEI. V lost 5 bases and J lost 3, with 5 bases in between. The length of the CDR3 is 11 residues.

The chain couples TRBV5-1 to TRBJ2-6; no firm D call. Germline CDR1 and CDR2: SGHRS and YFSETQ. V was pared by 0 bases and J by 0 bases, with 13 bases between. The CDR3 spans 18 residues. CDR3 protein: CASSLARDSGSGANVLTF. CDR3 coding DNA: TGCGCCAGCAGCTTGGCCCGCGACTCGGGCTCTGGGGCCAACGTCCTGACTTTC.

The chain combines TRBV6-4 with TRBJ1-1, with TRBD1 identical over 10 bases. The V segment lost 6 bases and the J segment 4 bases; nucleotides outside the gene matches: 5. This CDR3 contains 14 residues. Per the germline V gene, CDR1 is MRHNA and CDR2 is SNTAGT. This CDR3 reads CASSERDRGTEAFF. The CDR3 region has the DNA TGTGCCAGCAGCGAGAGGGACAGGGGCACTGAAGCTTTCTTT.

The chain combines TRBV3-1 (or the pseudogene TRBV3-2) with TRBJ1-5, with D unresolved. Germline V CDR1 and CDR2: LGHDT, YNNKEL (reference sequence). V lost 0 bases to trimming and J lost 2 bases, with 8 bases between them. The CDR3 loop spans 15 amino acids. CDR3 coding DNA: TGTGCCAGCAGCCAAGATTATACAGGCAATCAGCCCCAGCATTTT. This codes for CASSQDYTGNQPQHF.

The V call is TRBV10-3, the J call TRBJ2-1; D might be TRBD2 (5 bases). This CDR3 contains 13 residues. V was trimmed by 3 bases and J by 8 bases, leaving 11 bases between them. Germline values: CDR1 ENHRY, CDR2 SYGVKD. The chain's CDR3 is CAISDGLGDEQFF. CDR3 sequence (DNA): TGTGCCATCAGTGATGGCCTGGGAGATGAGCAGTTCTTC.

CDR3: CASSPRPGNQPQHF. As DNA, the CDR3 is TGTGCCAGCAGCCCGAGGCCGGGGAATCAGCCCCAGCATTTT. This sequence joins TRBV28 and TRBJ1-5; D uncertain. Trimming removed 6 bases at V and 4 bases at J, with 13 bases between. The CDR3 length is 14 residues. Germline assignment: CDR1 MDHEN and CDR2 SYDVKM. Full variable domain (rest looked up from reference TRBV28 and TRBJ1-5): DVKVTQSSRYLVKRTGEKVFLECVQDMDHENMFWYRQDPGLGLRLIYFSYDVKMKEKGDIPEGYSVSREKKERFSLILESASTNQTSMYLCASSPRPGNQPQHFGDGTRLSIL.

With regard to this clone: Additional DNA sequences in this sample encode the identical CDR3. The V call is TRBV5-1, the J call TRBJ2-5; D perhaps matches TRBD2 (5 bases). This CDR3 is 13 amino acids long. Germline loops: CDR1 SGHRS, CDR2 YFSETQ. V was shortened by 2 bases and J by 2 bases, with 7 bases between the two germline ends. The CDR3 sequence is CASSFSGQETQYF. DNA for the CDR3: TGCGCCAGCAGCTTCAGCGGTCAAGAGACCCAGTACTTC. The complete variable domain, with remaining parts taken from reference TRBV5-1 and TRBJ2-5, reads KAGVTQTPRYLIKTRGQQVTLSCSPISGHRSVSWYQQTPGQGLQFLFEYFSETQRNKGNFPGRFSGRQFSNSRSEMNVSTLELGDSALYLCASSFSGQETQYFGPGTRLLVL.

The V call is TRBV4-2, the J call TRBJ1-1; the D is unclear. Germline V gives CDR1 LGHNA, CDR2 YNFKEQ. The V and J ends lost 6 bases and 3 bases respectively, with 14 bases between them. There are 14 residues in the CDR3. As DNA, the CDR3 is TGTGCCAGCAGGCCTCCGGTACGTCACACTGAAGCTTTCTTT. It is translated as CASRPPVRHTEAFF.

The CDR3 protein is CASSQTYRAETQYF. The CDR3 DNA reads TGTGCCAGCAGTCAAACCTACAGGGCAGAGACCCAGTACTTC. The chain links TRBV27 to TRBJ2-5; tentative D call: TRBD1 (6 bases). V was trimmed by 5 bases and J by 4 bases, leaving 14 bases between them. The CDR3 is 14 amino acids. Germline CDR1 is MNHEY and CDR2 is SMNVEV (reference sequence).

V usage is TRBV7-3 and J usage is TRBJ1-6; TRBD1 aligns across 9 bases. CDR1 SGHTA and CDR2 FQGTGA come from the germline V gene. V shed 4 bases and J 5 bases; nucleotides not matched to a gene: 0. The CDR3 consists of 14 residues. The CDR3 nucleotides are TGTGCCAGCAGCTGGACAGGGGATAATTCACCCCTCCACTTT. This gives the protein CASSWTGDNSPLHF.

CDR3 DNA sequence: TGTGCCAGCAGGGGGGGGCGCAGGTACGAGCAGTACTTC. This gives the protein CASRGGRRYEQYF. V usage is TRBV6-5 and J usage is TRBJ2-7, with D tentatively TRBD2 (7 bases). The germline CDR1 and CDR2 sequences are MNHEY and SVGAGI. V was shortened by 6 bases and J by 4 bases, with 13 bases between the two germline ends. This CDR3 comprises 13 residues.

This sequence joins TRBV6-5 and TRBJ1-1, with D maybe TRBD1 (6 bases). The CDR3 has 13 residues. Germline CDR1 reads MNHEY; CDR2 reads SVGAGI. The V end lost 8 bases, the J end lost 8 bases, and 18 bases lay between the germline ends. The chain's CDR3 is CASDLEGVGEAFF. In DNA form, the CDR3 reads TGTGCCAGCGACCTAGAGGGGGTAGGGGAAGCTTTCTTT.

V gene TRBV7-8 combines with J gene TRBJ2-5; 9 nucleotides line up with TRBD2. Unmatched junction bases numbered 12, after V lost 5 bases and J lost 5 bases. The CDR3 sequence is 16 residues long. CDR1 is SGHVS and CDR2 is FQNEAQ in the germline V gene. CDR3 bases: TGTGCCAGCAGCCCCACTCGCGGGGGGGCCTGGGAGACCCAGTACTTC. Encoded protein: CASSPTRGGAWETQYF.